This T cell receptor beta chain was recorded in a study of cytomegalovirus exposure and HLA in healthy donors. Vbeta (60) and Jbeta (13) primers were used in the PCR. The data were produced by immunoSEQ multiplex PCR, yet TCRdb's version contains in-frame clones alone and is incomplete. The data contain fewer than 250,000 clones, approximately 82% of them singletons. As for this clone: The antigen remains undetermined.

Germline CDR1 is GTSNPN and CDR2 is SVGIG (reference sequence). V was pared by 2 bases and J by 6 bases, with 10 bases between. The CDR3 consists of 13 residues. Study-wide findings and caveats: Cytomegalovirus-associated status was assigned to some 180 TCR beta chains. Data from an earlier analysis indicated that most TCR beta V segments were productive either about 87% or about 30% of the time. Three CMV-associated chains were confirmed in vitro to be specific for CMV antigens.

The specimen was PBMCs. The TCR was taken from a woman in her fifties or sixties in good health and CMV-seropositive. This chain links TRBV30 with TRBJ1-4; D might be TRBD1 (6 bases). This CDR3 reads CAWSLQGYEKLFF. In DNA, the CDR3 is TGTGCCTGGAGTTTACAGGGCTATGAAAAACTGTTTTTT. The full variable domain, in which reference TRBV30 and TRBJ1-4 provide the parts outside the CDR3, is SQTIHQWPATLVQPVGSPLSLECTVEGTSNPNLYWYRQAAGRGLQLLFYSVGIGQISSEVPQNLSASRPQDRQFILSSKKLLLSDSGFYLCAWSLQGYEKLFFGSGTQLSVL.